This TCR beta chain was obtained from a study of blood T cell repertoires in COVID-19. This CDR3 contains 12 residues. Germline V gives CDR1 SGDLS, CDR2 YYNGEE. The V end was cut by 3 bases, the J end by 4 bases, with 7 bases between. As handled by the study authors: Estimates of nucleated cell counts were drawn from the amplification of reference gene primers. The protocol was immunoSEQ multiplex PCR, while the TCRdb copy is restricted to in-frame clones and leaves out a portion. The V and J calls and clone size are taken from that table; D and trimming were inferred from the DNA. The sample records 45,000 to 65,000 clones, about 90% being singletons.

The rearrangement links TRBV9 to TRBJ2-5; D is undetermined. This receptor was obtained from a human donor in a cohort sampled during active COVID-19. Material for sequencing was peripheral blood. The DNA of the CDR3 is TGTGCCAGCAGCGCGAACGGAGAGACCCAGTACTTC. Encoded protein: CASSANGETQYF.